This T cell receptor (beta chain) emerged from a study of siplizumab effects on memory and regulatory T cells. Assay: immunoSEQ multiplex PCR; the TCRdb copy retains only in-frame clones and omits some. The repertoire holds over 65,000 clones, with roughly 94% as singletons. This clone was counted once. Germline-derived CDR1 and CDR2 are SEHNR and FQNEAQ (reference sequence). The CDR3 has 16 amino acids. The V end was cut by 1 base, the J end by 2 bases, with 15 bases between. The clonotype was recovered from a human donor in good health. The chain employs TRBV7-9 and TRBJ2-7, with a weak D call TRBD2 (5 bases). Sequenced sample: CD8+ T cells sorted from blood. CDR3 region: CASSLDMGMGAYEQYF. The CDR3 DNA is TGTGCCAGCAGCTTAGACATGGGCATGGGAGCCTACGAGCAGTACTTC.